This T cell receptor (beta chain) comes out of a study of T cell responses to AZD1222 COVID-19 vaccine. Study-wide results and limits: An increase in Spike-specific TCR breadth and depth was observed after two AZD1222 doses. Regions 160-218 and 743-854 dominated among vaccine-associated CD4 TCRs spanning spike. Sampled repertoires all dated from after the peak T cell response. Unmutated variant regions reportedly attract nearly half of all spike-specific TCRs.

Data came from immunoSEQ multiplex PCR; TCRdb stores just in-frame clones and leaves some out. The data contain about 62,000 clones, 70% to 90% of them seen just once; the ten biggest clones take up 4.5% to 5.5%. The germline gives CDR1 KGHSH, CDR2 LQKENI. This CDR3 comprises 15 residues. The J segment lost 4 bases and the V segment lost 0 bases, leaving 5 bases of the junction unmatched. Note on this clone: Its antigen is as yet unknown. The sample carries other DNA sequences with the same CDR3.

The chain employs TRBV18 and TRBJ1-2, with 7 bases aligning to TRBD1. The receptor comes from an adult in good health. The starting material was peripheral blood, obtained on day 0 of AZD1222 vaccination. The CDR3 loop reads CASSPPGQGVYGYTF. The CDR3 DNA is TGTGCCAGCTCACCACCCGGCCAGGGGGTCTATGGCTACACCTTC.